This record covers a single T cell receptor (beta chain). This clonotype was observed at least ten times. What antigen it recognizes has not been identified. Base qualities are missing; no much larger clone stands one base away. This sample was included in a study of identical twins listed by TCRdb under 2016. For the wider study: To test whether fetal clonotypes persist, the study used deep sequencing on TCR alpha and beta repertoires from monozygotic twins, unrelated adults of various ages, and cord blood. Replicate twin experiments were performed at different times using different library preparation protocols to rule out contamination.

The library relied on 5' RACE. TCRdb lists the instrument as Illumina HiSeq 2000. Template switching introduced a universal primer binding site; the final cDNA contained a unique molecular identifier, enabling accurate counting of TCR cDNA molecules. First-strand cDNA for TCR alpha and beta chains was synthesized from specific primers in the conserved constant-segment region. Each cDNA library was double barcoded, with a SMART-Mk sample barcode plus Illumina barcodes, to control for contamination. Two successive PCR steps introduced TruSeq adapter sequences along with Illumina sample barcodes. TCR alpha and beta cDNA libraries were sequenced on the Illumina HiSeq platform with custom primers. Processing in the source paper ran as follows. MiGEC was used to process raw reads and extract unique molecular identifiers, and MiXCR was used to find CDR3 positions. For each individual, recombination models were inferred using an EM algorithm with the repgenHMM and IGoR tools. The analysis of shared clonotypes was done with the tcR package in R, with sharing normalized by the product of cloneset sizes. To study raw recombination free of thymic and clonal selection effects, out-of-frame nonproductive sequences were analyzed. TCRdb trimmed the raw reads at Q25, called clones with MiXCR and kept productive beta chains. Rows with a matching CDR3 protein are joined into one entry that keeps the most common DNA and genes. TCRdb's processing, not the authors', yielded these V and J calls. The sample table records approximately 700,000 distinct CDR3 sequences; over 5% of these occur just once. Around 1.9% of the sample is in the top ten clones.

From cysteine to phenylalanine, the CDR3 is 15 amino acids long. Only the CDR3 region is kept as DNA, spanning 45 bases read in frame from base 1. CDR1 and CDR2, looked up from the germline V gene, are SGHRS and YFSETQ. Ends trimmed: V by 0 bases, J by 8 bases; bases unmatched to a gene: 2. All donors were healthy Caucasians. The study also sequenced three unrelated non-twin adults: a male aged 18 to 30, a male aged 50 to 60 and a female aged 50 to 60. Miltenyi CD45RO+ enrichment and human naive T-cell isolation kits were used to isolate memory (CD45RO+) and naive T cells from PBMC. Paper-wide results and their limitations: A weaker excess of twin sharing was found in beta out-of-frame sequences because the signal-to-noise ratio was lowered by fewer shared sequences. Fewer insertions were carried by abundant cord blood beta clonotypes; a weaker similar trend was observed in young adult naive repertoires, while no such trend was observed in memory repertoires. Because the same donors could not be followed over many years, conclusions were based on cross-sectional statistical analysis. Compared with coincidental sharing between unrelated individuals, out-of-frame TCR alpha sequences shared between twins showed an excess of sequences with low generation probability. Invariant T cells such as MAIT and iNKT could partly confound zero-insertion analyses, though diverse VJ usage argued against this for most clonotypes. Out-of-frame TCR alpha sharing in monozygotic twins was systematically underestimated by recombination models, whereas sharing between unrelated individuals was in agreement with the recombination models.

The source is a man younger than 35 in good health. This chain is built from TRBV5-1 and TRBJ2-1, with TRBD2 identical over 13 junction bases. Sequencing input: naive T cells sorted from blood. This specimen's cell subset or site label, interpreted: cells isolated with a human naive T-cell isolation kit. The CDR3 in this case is CASSLGTSGSYEQFF. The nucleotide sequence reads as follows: TGCGCCAGCAGCTTGGGGACTAGCGGGAGTTATGAGCAGTTCTTC.